This is a list of T cell receptor beta chains from one sample in a study of cytomegalovirus exposure and HLA in healthy donors. The repertoire was sequenced with immunoSEQ multiplex PCR; TCRdb's copy has only in-frame clones and lacks some. The sample includes about 160,000 clones, roughly 80% seen only once; the top ten take around 1.5%. Source material: PBMCs. Receptors originate from a woman aged 25 to 39 in good health and CMV-seronegative. The CDR3 runs from the conserved cysteine through the conserved F or W. Each record gives: J gene, clone size, D gene, V gene, CDR3 length, CDR3 DNA, CDR3 protein. The D gene is left open where the match is weak. The size of a clone is reported for some rows only, either as once, few or many, or as a class for expanded clones.

TRBJ1-2,-,-,TRBV19,18,TGTGCCAGTACCCTCGGGGGGGGACAAGGCCCTCGAGGGGTCGGCTACACCTTC,CASTLGGGQGPRGVGYTF
TRBJ1-2,-,TRBD1,TRBV30,14,TGTGCCTGGAGTTCCCAACAGGGGTACGGTGGCTACACCTTC,CAWSSQQGYGGYTF
TRBJ1-2,-,TRBD1,TRBV28,16,TGTGCCAGCAGTCCGGGACAGGTCCCTTCAAGCTATGGCTACACCTTC,CASSPGQVPSSYGYTF
TRBJ1-1,-,-,TRBV5-1,14,TGCGCCAGCAGCTTGGGAGGCGATGGTACTGAAGCTTTCTTT,CASSLGGDGTEAFF
TRBJ1-6,-,-,TRBV7-7,19,TGTGCTAGCCAGGGAAGACTCGACAGGCCAAGCTCCTATAATTCACCCCTCCACTTT,CASQGRLDRPSSYNSPLHF
TRBJ1-2,-,-,TRBV18,13,TGTGCCAGCTCACCCGACGGGAACTATGGCTACACCTTC,CASSPDGNYGYTF
TRBJ1-4,-,-,TRBV25-1,15,TGTGCCAGCAGTGCCCCAGCGGCGGGAAATGAAAAACTGTTTTTT,CASSAPAAGNEKLFF
TRBJ1-1,few,TRBD1,TRBV7-9,16,TGTGCCAGCAGCTTAGTAGACAGGGGTCGGATCGGTGAAGCTTTCTTT,CASSLVDRGRIGEAFF
TRBJ2-2,-,-,TRBV10-3,12,TGTGCCATCAGTGAGTCGGGGCCAATGGTGTTTTTT,CAISESGPMVFF
TRBJ1-1,-,-,TRBV7-9,15,TGTGCCAGCAGCTCCCTAAGAGGAGCGGGCACTGAAGCTTTCTTT,CASSSLRGAGTEAFF
TRBJ2-7,once,TRBD1,TRBV4-2,14,TGTGCCAGCAGCCAATGGACAGGGGGCTACGAGCAGTACTTC,CASSQWTGGYEQYF
TRBJ2-7,-,TRBD2,TRBV4-2,15,TGTGCCAGCACCCCCTCCGGGACTAGCCCATACGAGCAGTACTTC,CASTPSGTSPYEQYF
TRBJ2-2,-,-,TRBV11-2,18,TGTGCCAGCAGCTTTCCGACTGTGATTAGGTTGAACACCGGGGAGCTGTTTTTT,CASSFPTVIRLNTGELFF
TRBJ1-3,-,-,TRBV7-4,14,TGTGCCAGCAGTCCTAGCTCCTCTGGAAACACCATATATTTT,CASSPSSSGNTIYF
TRBJ2-3,-,TRBD1,TRBV7-2,16,TGTGCCAGCAGCGTTGGGACAGGGAGAGTGACAGATACGCAGTATTTT,CASSVGTGRVTDTQYF
TRBJ2-3,-,TRBD1,TRBV5-6,18,TGTGCCAGCAGCTTGGCCAATTGGGTGGGACAGGTCCGGGATACGCAGTATTTT,CASSLANWVGQVRDTQYF
TRBJ2-3,-,TRBD2,TRBV5-4,15,TGTGCCAGCAGCCCCGGGGGGGGGCGCACAGATACGCAGTATTTT,CASSPGGGRTDTQYF
TRBJ2-1,-,TRBD1,TRBV5-1,15,TGCGCCAGCAGCAAAGGACAGGGGGCCAACAATGAGCAGTTCTTC,CASSKGQGANNEQFF
TRBJ1-2,-,-,TRBV7-2,16,TGTGCCAGCAGCTTAGCGGCGGCAGCGAAATACTATGGCTACACCTTC,CASSLAAAAKYYGYTF
TRBJ1-2,-,-,TRBV6-5,15,TGTGCCAGCAGTGCCGAGGGGGGGCGGAACTATGGCTACACCTTC,CASSAEGGRNYGYTF
TRBJ1-1,-,-,TRBV5-1,13,TGCGCCAGCAGCTTCGCCGAATCCATTGAGGCTTTCTTT,CASSFAESIEAFF
TRBJ2-2,once,-,TRBV6-1,15,TGTGCCAGCACCCGAGACAGTACCTACACCGGGGAGCTGTTTTTT,CASTRDSTYTGELFF
TRBJ2-1,-,TRBD2,TRBV7-8,16,TGTGCCAGCAGCCCCCTAGCGGGGGGGCCCTACAATGAGCGGTTCTTC,CASSPLAGGPYNERFF
TRBJ1-2,-,TRBD1,TRBV28,17,TGTGCCAGCAGACAACCGGGACAGGGAGCCTTCGACTATGGCTACACCTTC,CASRQPGQGAFDYGYTF
TRBJ1-3,-,-,TRBV30,14,TGTGCCTGGAGTGTAGGGACTAATGGAAACACCATATATTTT,CAWSVGTNGNTIYF
TRBJ2-7,-,TRBD2,TRBV6-5,16,TGTGCCAGCAGTTACGGGAGCGGGGGTGTTTCCTACGAGCAGTACTTC,CASSYGSGGVSYEQYF
TRBJ1-5,-,TRBD1,TRBV19,17,TGTGCCAGTAGAACCGGGACAGGGTTCCATAGCAATCAGCCCCAGCATTTT,CASRTGTGFHSNQPQHF
TRBJ1-2,-,-,TRBV6-5,14,TGTGCCAGCAGTTACTCCCCAGGGGACGATGGCTACACCTTC,CASSYSPGDDGYTF
TRBJ1-3,-,-,TRBV18,15,TGTGCCAGCTCAACCCCCTCTTTGGGACTGGACACCATATATTTT,CASSTPSLGLDTIYF
TRBJ2-2,-,TRBD1,TRBV28,18,TGTGCCAGCAGTTTGTCGCGGTGGGACAGGACGGACACCGGGGAGCTGTTTTTT,CASSLSRWDRTDTGELFF
TRBJ2-7,-,-,TRBV5-5,14,TGTGCCAGCAGCTTGTCGCTGGGGAGCTACGAGCAGTACTTC,CASSLSLGSYEQYF
TRBJ2-7,-,TRBD2,TRBV7-2,15,TGTGCCAGCAGCCCCCAACTAGCGGGGGGCTACGAGCAGTACTTC,CASSPQLAGGYEQYF
TRBJ2-1,-,TRBD1,TRBV28,14,TGTGCCAGCAGTTGGGCAGGGGGCTACAATGAGCAGTTCTTC,CASSWAGGYNEQFF
TRBJ2-2,-,-,TRBV6-5,13,TGTGCCAGCAGGGGACTTAGGTCCGGGGAGCTGTTTTTT,CASRGLRSGELFF
TRBJ1-1,-,-,TRBV18,15,TGTGCCAGCTCACGATCAACCGCGGGGGGGGCTGAAGCTTTCTTT,CASSRSTAGGAEAFF
TRBJ2-1,-,-,TRBV10-3,12,TGTGCCACAAGCCCGGGGTTCGATGAGCAGTTCTTC,CATSPGFDEQFF
TRBJ1-2,-,-,TRBV18,13,TGTGCCAGCTCACCACCGGGACTCTATGGCTACACCTTC,CASSPPGLYGYTF
TRBJ1-1,-,-,TRBV21-1,18,TGTGCCAGCAGCACCGACCTTTTTCCGGGACAGGGGAACACTGAAGCTTTCTTT,CASSTDLFPGQGNTEAFF
TRBJ2-1,-,TRBD1,TRBV5-4,17,TGTGCCAGCAGCTCGCCAACCACAGGGGGCACCTACAATGAGCAGTTCTTC,CASSSPTTGGTYNEQFF
TRBJ1-1,-,TRBD1,TRBV2,12,TGTGCCACTGGGACAGCGAACACTGAAGCTTTCTTT,CATGTANTEAFF